This record looks at one TCR beta chain sequence and its context. Its antigen is not known. These data come from a study of shared clonotypes between healthy human individuals. Findings of the study overall: Compared with memory subsets, naive subsets generally had larger estimated richness. The researchers took only blood, and tissue repertoires probably look different.

Positive CCR7 selection of CD45RO-negative cells yielded the naive CD8 cells, and terminally differentiated effector memory CD45RA+ cells were excluded. Trimming cost V 4 bases and J 10 bases; bases outside gene matches: 7. This CDR3 is 12 amino acids long. The germline V gene encodes CDR1 SGHDT and CDR2 YYEEEE. Data came from immunoSEQ multiplex PCR; TCRdb stores just in-frame clones and leaves some out. This sample has about 2 million clones, with about 95% found just once. Material: naive CD8+ T cells sorted from blood. The chain links TRBV5-6 to TRBJ2-7, with 8 bases matching TRBD1. The receptor was isolated from a man between 18 and 35 years old in good health. The chain's CDR3 is CASSIGQGSQYF. CDR3 nucleotide sequence: TGTGCCAGCAGCATCGGACAGGGTTCACAGTACTTC.